This T cell receptor (beta chain) was captured in a study of CD8 T cells in ankylosing spondylitis. The study, taken as a whole, reports: Typical of ankylosing spondylitis blood, it appeared, was a TCR beta motif of under 10 highly homologous variants.

TCRdb analysed the 5' RACE reads with MiXCR anew, one entry per CDR3 protein. The sample consists of roughly 700,000 distinct CDR3 sequences, 19% of them appearing once. Points on this clonotype: Its antigen is unknown.

V trimming: 5 bases; J trimming: 6 bases; junction bases outside the gene matches: 12. CDR3 length: 16 amino acids. Germline CDR1 reads ENHRY; CDR2 reads SYGVKD. V usage is TRBV10-3 and J usage is TRBJ2-1; 8 nucleotides match TRBD2. Source material: blood, either unsorted or a sorted T cell fraction (not recorded which). The source of this sequence is a male donor with ankylosing spondylitis. CDR3 DNA sequence: TGTGCCATCAGTCTAGGTAGCGGGATCGGTAGCAATGAGCAGTTCTTC. Translating gives CAISLGSGIGSNEQFF.